The source of this TCR beta chain is a study of cytomegalovirus exposure and HLA in healthy donors. Separate from the approximately 650-subject first cohort, the approximately 120-subject validation cohort was the one that the donors belonged to. Here immunoSEQ multiplex PCR was the method, and the copy in TCRdb shows in-frame clones only, minus some. This sample has under 250,000 clones, with less than 90% found just once. Overall study findings and caveats: The authors enumerated roughly 160 TCR beta chains as linked to cytomegalovirus. In vitro data verified three CMV-associated chains as specific for CMV antigens.

This CDR3 contains 15 residues. CDR1 SNHLY and CDR2 FYNNEI come from the germline V gene. The ends were cut back, 7 bases at V and 3 bases at J, with 15 bases in the middle. On this clone itself: Its antigen is not identified.

This sequence originates from a young woman in good health and CMV-seronegative. The V and J genes are TRBV2 and TRBJ2-2; D not certain. Sequencing input: PBMCs. CDR3 protein: CASTNAVRDTGELFF. The CDR3 DNA is TGTGCCAGCACCAACGCGGTTCGGGACACCGGGGAGCTGTTTTTT.